Included here is one T cell receptor (beta chain) sequence, with context. Its target antigen remains unknown. No much larger clonotype is one base removed from it; base qualities were not supplied. Each collaborating institution followed its own protocols to collect whole blood in K2EDTA tubes. For TCRbeta analysis, collaborator samples were shipped as frozen whole blood, as isolated PBMCs, or as DNA extracted from either sample type. Per the germline V gene, KGHSH is the CDR1 and LQKENI is the CDR2. A distance of 10 bases separates the germline ends of V and J, which lose 4 bases and 7 bases respectively. From the cysteine up to the phenylalanine, the CDR3 has a length of 12 residues. The sequence is cut down to CDR3 DNA, 36 bases in frame from base 1. TCRbeta CDR3 regions were amplified from genomic DNA using the immunoSEQ Assay, a bias-controlled multiplex PCR. As for how the authors treated the data: The number of nucleated cells in each sample was estimated from the amplification of reference gene primers within the assay. Sequence reads were collapsed and filtered to measure the absolute abundance of every unique TCRbeta CDR3 rearrangement. For each sample, productive Simpson clonality was calculated as the square root of Simpson's diversity index over productive rearrangements. What TCRdb holds here is the immuneACCESS table cut down to in-frame rearrangements. Part of the clones is not present; checked against another copy, under half of the missing clones reflect an unresolved V gene, and the others are unexplained. V and J calls and clone size are as listed in that table; D and trimming were resolved from the DNA. The sample table contains roughly 28,000 clones; only one count was recorded for 77% of them. The ten largest make up 7% to 8.5% of the sample.

This entry comes from a study of blood T cell repertoires in COVID-19 (dated by TCRdb to 2019 to 2021). Turning to the overall study: The collaborator samples originated in the United States, Italy and Spain and spanned the acute and convalescent phases of COVID-19. The prospective study material was composed of cDNA or gDNA derived from T cells, B-cell-depleted T cells, or PBMCs. The dataset comprised deeply sampled blood TCRbeta repertoires from subjects exposed to, actively infected with, or recovered from COVID-19. The repertoires were made available in a free public database intended to serve as a resource for research on the immune response to SARS-CoV-2. The samples were drawn from the first 160 participants of the ongoing ImmuneRACE study and from roughly 1,300 subjects provided by 6 global collaborators. Sample metadata almost always included a de-identified subject ID, COVID-19 status, age in years and sex. Where HLA class I and class II types were available, the types were taken from metadata supplied by the sample provider, not from assay-based typing.

Broader findings and caveats from the paper: The amount of clinical and demographic metadata varied by source and participant and was provided uncurated.

Sequenced input: peripheral blood. This sequence uses TRBV18 and TRBJ1-1; TRBD1 could be the D gene, as 6 bases match. This receptor was obtained from a woman aged 70-85 years with active or convalescent COVID-19. The bases are TGTGCCAGCTCACTACAGGGTGATGAAGCTTTCTTT. Translated, it reads CASSLQGDEAFF. With the portions outside the CDR3 filled from the reference TRBV18 and TRBJ1-1 genes, the complete variable region becomes NAGVMQNPRHLVRRRGQEARLRCSPMKGHSHVYWYRQLPEEGLKFMVYLQKENIIDESGMPKERFSAEFPKEGPSILRIQQVVRGDSAAYFCASSLQGDEAFFGQGTRLTVV.